This is a list of T cell receptor beta chains from one sample in a study of blood T cells in healthy people across ages. From the 5' RACE reads, TCRdb called clonotypes with MiXCR, one entry per CDR3 protein. This repertoire shows 600,000 or so distinct CDR3 sequences, 20% to 25% found once; its top ten account for 3% to 4%. Sequencing was carried out using blood. All receptors derive from a man between 65 and 80 years old in good health. CDR3s include the opening cysteine and the closing phenylalanine or tryptophan. The order of the fields is CDR3 protein, CDR3 DNA, J gene, V gene, D gene, clone size. A D gene is named only where the DNA matches it firmly. Only part of the rows carry a size: once, few, many, or a class if the clone is expanded.

cdr3_aa: CNADRQGPDTQYF; cdr3_nt: TGCAATGCTGACCGACAGGGGCCAGATACGCAGTATTTT; j_call: TRBJ2-3; v_call: TRBV20-1; d_call: TRBD1; clone_size: .
cdr3_aa: CASNSGRGRIETQYF; cdr3_nt: TGCGCCAGCAATTCGGGCAGGGGGCGAATAGAGACCCAGTACTTC; j_call: TRBJ2-5; v_call: TRBV5-1; d_call: TRBD1; clone_size: .
cdr3_aa: CASSRTGAGSYNEQFF; cdr3_nt: TGTGCCAGTAGCCGAACAGGGGCGGGCTCCTACAATGAGCAGTTCTTC; j_call: TRBJ2-1; v_call: TRBV19; d_call: TRBD1; clone_size: .
cdr3_aa: CASTSRLRTGANVLTF; cdr3_nt: TGTGCCAGCACCAGTCGGTTAAGGACAGGGGCCAACGTCCTGACTTTC; j_call: TRBJ2-6; v_call: TRBV27; d_call: .; clone_size: .
cdr3_aa: CASSRPSGITDTQYF; cdr3_nt: TGTGCCAGCTCACGGCCTAGCGGGATAACAGATACGCAGTATTTT; j_call: TRBJ2-3; v_call: TRBV18; d_call: TRBD2; clone_size: few
cdr3_aa: CASTQGFTEAFF; cdr3_nt: TGTGCCAGCACCCAGGGGTTCACTGAAGCTTTCTTT; j_call: TRBJ1-1; v_call: TRBV3-1; d_call: .; clone_size: few
cdr3_aa: CASSSPSGTHYNEQFF; cdr3_nt: TGTGCCAGCAGTTCCCCGTCCGGAACCCATTACAATGAGCAGTTCTTC; j_call: TRBJ2-1; v_call: TRBV28; d_call: .; clone_size: few
cdr3_aa: CATSRPSPGTDTQYF; cdr3_nt: TGTGCCACCAGCAGACCCTCGCCGGGCACAGATACGCAGTATTTT; j_call: TRBJ2-3; v_call: TRBV15; d_call: .; clone_size: .
cdr3_aa: CASAGGGGVYGYTF; cdr3_nt: TGTGCCAGTGCTGGGGGGGGCGGCGTCTATGGCTACACCTTC; j_call: TRBJ1-2; v_call: TRBV12-3/TRBV12-4; d_call: .; clone_size: .
cdr3_aa: CASSLTGVNEQFF; cdr3_nt: TGTGCCAGCAGCCTGACGGGGGTCAATGAGCAGTTCTTC; j_call: TRBJ2-1; v_call: TRBV9; d_call: .; clone_size: few